The source of this T cell receptor beta chain is a study of cytomegalovirus exposure and HLA in healthy donors. The PCR used 60 Vbeta and 13 Jbeta primers. Sequencing was performed with immunoSEQ multiplex PCR; in TCRdb, only in-frame clones are kept and a portion is missing. This repertoire includes approximately 120,000 clones. This CDR3 comprises 17 residues. Germline V gene lookup returns CDR1 ENHRY and CDR2 SYGVKD. V lost 10 bases and J lost 2; bases outside the gene matches: 14. This receptor was taken from a man aged 35-49 years in good health and CMV-seronegative. V usage is TRBV10-3 and J usage is TRBJ2-7; 13 bases match TRBD2. Sequenced material: PBMCs. CDR3 sequence: CATISGTSGTRPYEQYF. The CDR3 bases are TGTGCCACCATATCCGGGACTAGCGGGACCCGGCCCTACGAGCAGTACTTC.